The clone carrying this TCR beta chain was recorded only once. The antigen is not known. Time point indicated: patch test 1, 2 weeks after DPC sensitization. Treatment given: therapeutic diphenylcyclopropenone sensitization with weekly scalp DPC. The J segment lost 1 base and the V segment lost 4 bases, leaving 8 bases of the junction unmatched. Germline CDR1 SGHRS, CDR2 YFSETQ. The length of the CDR3 is 16 residues. TCRdb reprocessed the RACE reads with MiXCR, giving one entry per CDR3 protein. Counted here are some 200,000 distinct CDR3 sequences, about a fifth occurring once; the ten biggest clones make up roughly 6.7%. This entry belongs to a study of human T cells and chemical hapten exposure. Notes on the study in general: In comparison with controls, expanded TCRs gave rise to a significantly larger number of large CDR3 similarity clusters.

The chain links TRBV5-1 to TRBJ2-4; 7 bases match TRBD1. The sequencing here drew on whole blood, taken in connection with sensitization to the hapten diphenylcyclopropenone (DPC). The clonotype comes from a woman aged 45-65 years with alopecia areata. Some clones in this sample may be carry-over from other donors' samples. The CDR3 spells CASSRDPTGAKNIQYF. In DNA form, the CDR3 reads TGCGCCAGCAGCAGAGATCCGACAGGGGCCAAAAACATTCAGTACTTC.